A single sample is the source of the 8 T cell receptor beta chains below, sequenced in a study of blood T cell repertoires in COVID-19. The method was immunoSEQ multiplex PCR; TCRdb's version includes in-frame clones alone and lacks a portion of them. The sample has 95,000 to 110,000 clones, around nine tenths seen once. Sample: peripheral blood. The receptors were sampled from a human donor in a cohort sampled during active COVID-19.

The V gene is TRBV28, the J gene TRBJ2-7; weak D call: TRBD2 (5 bases). The CDR3 runs to 12 residues. The germline V gene encodes CDR1 MDHEN and CDR2 SYDVKM. Trimming took 7 bases from V and 7 from J, leaving 14 bases between them. CDR3 DNA sequence: TGTGCCAGCACCCGGGGAGCCTCTGAGCAGTACTTC. Translated, it gives CASTRGASEQYF.

The chain combines TRBV13 with TRBJ2-4, with 9 nucleotides matching TRBD1. The CDR3 consists of 18 residues. V was clipped by 5 bases and J by 0 bases; unmatched bases: 11. In germline, CDR1 is PRHDT, CDR2 FYEKMQ (reference sequence). DNA for the CDR3: TGTGCCAGCAGCGCACAGGGGGCTGAATTAGAAGCCAAAAACATTCAGTACTTC. Protein sequence: CASSAQGAELEAKNIQYF.

CDR3 bases: TGTGCCAGCCTTTATGGACAGGCAACTAATGAAAAACTGTTTTTT. Its protein product is CASLYGQATNEKLFF. V gene TRBV28 combines with J gene TRBJ1-4, with 7 positions matching TRBD1. This CDR3 has 15 residues. V gave up 8 bases and J gave up 0 bases; unmatched junction bases: 6. Germline CDR1 is MDHEN and CDR2 is SYDVKM. Looking up the rest from reference TRBV28 and TRBJ1-4 gives the full variable domain: DVKVTQSSRYLVKRTGEKVFLECVQDMDHENMFWYRQDPGLGLRLIYFSYDVKMKEKGDIPEGYSVSREKKERFSLILESASTNQTSMYLCASLYGQATNEKLFFGSGTQLSVL.

This chain joins TRBV6-1 and TRBJ1-1; D gene unclear. CDR1 and CDR2 from the germline V gene are MNHNS and SASEGT. This CDR3 is built from 14 residues. V lost 1 base to trimming and J lost 1 base, with 7 bases between them. The CDR3 nucleotides are TGTGCCAGCAGTGAAGTTCCGGGGAACACTGAAGCTTTCTTT. Protein: CASSEVPGNTEAFF.

The rearrangement uses TRBV19 and TRBJ1-1; no clear D. This CDR3 has 14 amino acids. Per the germline V gene, CDR1 is LNHDA and CDR2 is SQIVND (reference sequence). The V end was cut by 5 bases, the J end by 0 bases, with 10 bases between. CDR3 in DNA: TGTGCCAGTAGTGCTCGGGTCTTGAACACTGAAGCTTTCTTT. Its protein is CASSARVLNTEAFF.

The rearrangement uses TRBV6-5 and TRBJ1-5, with D possibly being TRBD1 (5 bases). The CDR3 contains 14 residues. The ends were cut back, 0 bases at V and 9 bases at J, with 12 bases in the middle. The germline CDR1 and CDR2 sequences are MNHEY and SVGAGI. CDR3 region: CASSYSRSGGPQHF. As DNA, the CDR3 is TGTGCCAGCAGTTACTCGAGGTCGGGGGGGCCCCAGCATTTT.

The rearrangement joins TRBV9 to TRBJ2-7, with 13 positions matching TRBD2. CDR3 length equals 13 residues. Germline V gene sequence: CDR1 SGDLS, CDR2 YYNGEE. V lost 3 bases and J lost 6; bases outside the gene matches: 0. Here the CDR3 reads CASSGLAGGEQYF. The CDR3 DNA is TGTGCCAGCAGCGGACTAGCGGGAGGCGAGCAGTACTTC.

This chain's CDR3 is CASSGTSGSYEQYF. Here the CDR3 DNA reads TGTGCCAGCAGCGGGACGAGCGGGTCCTACGAGCAGTACTTC. V gene TRBV9 combines with J gene TRBJ2-7; weak D call: TRBD2 (6 bases). This CDR3 has 14 residues. From germline, CDR1 is SGDLS and CDR2 YYNGEE. V lost 3 bases to trimming and J lost 1 base, with 11 bases between them.